One and the same sample provided the 14 T cell receptor beta chains below, sequenced in a study of beta chain features in type 1 diabetes. The authors reverse transcribed all of the isolated RNA, so sequencing captured expressed TCRB transcripts. This table comes from immunoSEQ multiplex PCR, and its TCRdb copy is limited to in-frame clones, with some not included. In the table there are about 210,000 clones, roughly a tenth of which are singletons. Sequenced input: central memory CD4+ T cells from blood. These receptors originate from a man aged 18 to 29 in good health.

This clone showed up just a few times. V is TRBV14 and J is TRBJ2-4; possible D gene TRBD1, 6 bases. V was trimmed by 3 bases and J by 7 bases, leaving 13 bases between them. This CDR3 spans 14 amino acids. Germline loops: CDR1 SGHDN, CDR2 FVKESK. As DNA, the CDR3 is TGTGCCAGCAGCCATGTGGGGGCTACGAACATTCAGTACTTC. Protein: CASSHVGATNIQYF.

The V and J genes are TRBV5-1 and TRBJ2-7; D call uncertain. The CDR3 is 14 amino acids. V lost 0 bases and J 2 bases, leaving 9 bases between the germline ends. CDR1 and CDR2 (germline): SGHRS, YFSETQ. The CDR3 nucleotides read TGCGCCAGCAGCTTGGACGGAAGGACCTACGAGCAGTACTTC. It specifies CASSLDGRTYEQYF.

The chain carries TRBV28 and TRBJ2-6, with TRBD1 as a possible D gene (5 bases). Germline V gives CDR1 MDHEN, CDR2 SYDVKM. Trimming took off 5 bases at V and 4 bases at J, with 15 bases between the two ends. CDR3 length: 16 residues. CDR3 residues: CASSTIRASGANVLTF. The CDR3 DNA reads TGTGCCAGCAGTACAATCAGGGCCTCCGGGGCCAACGTCCTGACTTTC.

This rearrangement joins TRBV9 to TRBJ2-1; 9 bases agree with TRBD1. The germline V gene encodes CDR1 SGDLS and CDR2 YYNGEE. J was trimmed by 10 bases and V by 3 bases; bases with no gene match: 2. The CDR3 contains 12 residues. The CDR3 sequence: CASSGDRDEQFF. CDR3 in DNA: TGTGCCAGCAGCGGGGACAGGGACGAGCAGTTCTTC.

V and J are TRBV11-2 and TRBJ2-3; TRBD2 matches 8 bases. V trimming: 3 bases; J trimming: 4 bases; junction bases outside the gene matches: 9. CDR3 length: 16 residues. Germline V gene sequence: CDR1 SGHAT, CDR2 FQNNGV. The CDR3 sequence is CASSLTLTGGADTQYF. The CDR3, as DNA: TGTGCCAGCAGCTTGACTCTGACGGGAGGGGCAGATACGCAGTATTTT. The whole variable domain, filled in from reference TRBV11-2 and TRBJ2-3, reads EAGVAQSPRYKIIEKRQSVAFWCNPISGHATLYWYQQILGQGPKLLIQFQNNGVVDDSQLPKDRFSAERLKGVDSTLKIQPAKLEDSAVYLCASSLTLTGGADTQYFGPGTRLTVL.

In its sample, this clone was seen a few times. The gene calls are TRBV5-6 and TRBJ2-1, with D possibly being TRBD1 or TRBD2 (6 bases each). Trimming shortened V by 2 bases and J by 7 bases, and 19 bases separated the two germline ends. The length of the CDR3 is 16 residues. The germline V gene has CDR1 SGHDT and CDR2 YYEEEE. The CDR3 here is CASSFIVAARGNEQFF. In nucleotides, the CDR3 is TGTGCCAGCAGCTTTATAGTAGCGGCGAGGGGGAATGAGCAGTTCTTC.

CDR3 bases: TGTGCCAGCAGTTCATTCGCGGGAGGCCCAGATACGCAGTATTTT. Amino acids: CASSSFAGGPDTQYF. V usage is TRBV28 and J usage is TRBJ2-3; 8 nucleotides agree with TRBD2. The germline V gene has CDR1 MDHEN and CDR2 SYDVKM. The CDR3 covers 15 residues. V lost 4 bases and J lost 4; bases outside the gene matches: 7.

As to this clone: The sample carries other DNA sequences with the same CDR3. The V and J genes are TRBV11-2 and TRBJ2-7; D is perhaps TRBD1 (5 bases). CDR1 SGHAT and CDR2 FQNNGV come from the germline V gene. The germline V and J ends were trimmed by 0 bases and 6 bases, with 6 bases remaining between them. The CDR3 runs to 12 residues. CDR3 in amino acids: CASSLDRGEQYF. The CDR3 nucleotides are TGTGCCAGCAGCTTAGATAGGGGCGAGCAGTACTTC.

The J gene is TRBJ2-2, the V gene TRBV30; D unresolved. V dropped 4 bases and J dropped 7 bases, with 7 bases sitting between them. Germline lookup yields CDR1 GTSNPN and CDR2 SVGIG (reference sequence). The CDR3 has 11 amino acids. CDR3 coding DNA: TGTGCCTGGAACGGGTACGGGGAGCTGTTTTTT. Amino acid sequence: CAWNGYGELFF.

This clone has more than one count but fewer than ten. The chain is built from TRBV9 and TRBJ2-1; TRBD2 agrees at 12 bases. From germline, CDR1 is SGDLS and CDR2 YYNGEE. The CDR3 spans 14 residues. Trimming at V came to 6 bases and at J to 10 bases, leaving 8 bases not matched to a gene. CDR3 DNA: TGTGCCAGCACCGGGACTAGCGGGCCTTCCGAGCAGTTCTTC. Translating it yields CASTGTSGPSEQFF. The entire variable domain, with the rest obtained from reference TRBV9 and TRBJ2-1, is as follows: DSGVTQTPKHLITATGQRVTLRCSPRSGDLSVYWYQQSLDQGLQFLIQYYNGEERAKGNILERFSAQQFPDLHSELNLSSLELGDSALYFCASTGTSGPSEQFFGPGTRLTVL.

This clone came up many times. This chain uses TRBV29-1 with TRBJ2-3, with 7 bases matching TRBD2. The CDR3 spans 11 residues. Germline CDR1 reads SQVTM; CDR2 reads ANQGSEA. Unmatched junction bases numbered 1, after V lost 5 bases and J lost 5 bases. The CDR3 is CSVLAGDTQYF. CDR3 nucleotide sequence: TGCAGCGTTTTAGCGGGAGATACGCAGTATTTT.

The sample holds a few counts of this clone. This may be a read error: a much more frequent sequence differs by one nucleotide. The same CDR3 can be traced to other DNA sequences in this sample. V and J are TRBV30 and TRBJ1-1; D unresolved. Germline V gene data show CDR1 as GTSNPN and CDR2 as SVGIG (reference sequence). The CDR3 totals 11 residues. Deletions cut 8 bases from V and 2 bases from J, with 9 bases between. CDR3 nucleotide sequence: TGTGCCGGTGAGCGTAACACTGAAGCTTTCTTT. Its translation: CAGERNTEAFF.

This clone showed up just a few times. The chain combines TRBV9 with TRBJ2-7; the D gene is possibly TRBD2 (6 bases). CDR3 length: 15 amino acids. Germline V gives CDR1 SGDLS, CDR2 YYNGEE. Between the trimmed V and J ends, which lost 4 bases and 1 base, there was a span of 15 bases. In DNA, the CDR3 is TGTGCCAGCAGCCCCGGCCAGCGGGCGTCCTACGAGCAGTACTTC. It yields the protein CASSPGQRASYEQYF.

In this sample, this clone turned up a few times. V and J are TRBV25-1 and TRBJ2-1, with 7 positions matching TRBD2. Germline trimming cut 6 bases from V and 6 bases from J; bases unmatched to any gene: 14. This CDR3 spans 16 amino acids. Germline V gives CDR1 MGHDK, CDR2 SYGVNS. CDR3 in DNA: TGTGCCAGCAGCGCACAAGGGGCGGGAGTGGGCAATGAGCAGTTCTTC. It is translated as CASSAQGAGVGNEQFF.